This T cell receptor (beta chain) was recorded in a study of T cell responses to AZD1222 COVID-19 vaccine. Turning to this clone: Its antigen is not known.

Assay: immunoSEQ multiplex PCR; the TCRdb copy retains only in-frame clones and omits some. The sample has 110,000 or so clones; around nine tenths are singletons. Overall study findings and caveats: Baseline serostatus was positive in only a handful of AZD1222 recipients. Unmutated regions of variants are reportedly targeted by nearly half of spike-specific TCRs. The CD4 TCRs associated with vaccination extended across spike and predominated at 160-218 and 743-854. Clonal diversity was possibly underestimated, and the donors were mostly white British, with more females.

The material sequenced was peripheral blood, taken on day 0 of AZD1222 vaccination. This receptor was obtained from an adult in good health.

The CDR3, as DNA: TGTGCCAGCAGCTTAAAAATATTTTACAGACCCACTAGAAACACCGGGGAGCTGTTTTTT. Translated, it gives CASSLKIFYRPTRNTGELFF. The chain is built from TRBV11-3 and TRBJ2-2; possible D gene TRBD2, 5 bases. The CDR3 contains 20 residues. Germline V lookup: CDR1 SGHNT, CDR2 YENEEA. The V end lost 2 bases, the J end lost 2 bases, and 24 bases lay between the germline ends.